The rows below give T cell receptor beta chains drawn from one sample of a study of response to subunit inactivated influenza vaccine. TCRdb ran MiXCR on the RT-PCR reads and lists one entry per CDR3 protein. This sample has 500,000 to 750,000 distinct CDR3 sequences; 14% occur once, and the top ten carry roughly 11%. The sequenced sample was PBMCs from blood, obtained about 11 days after vaccination. Receptors were obtained from a middle-aged man who received an inactivated influenza vaccine. CDR3s include the opening cysteine and the closing phenylalanine or tryptophan. A D gene is named only where the DNA matches it firmly. Some rows have no size entry. The others give once, few or many, or a class for an expanded clone.

clone size	D gene	V gene	J gene	CDR3 DNA	CDR3 protein
few	.	TRBV10-3	TRBJ1-3	TGTGCCAGCAGTTTTGGAGGAGAGAACACCATATATTTT	CASSFGGENTIYF
few	.	TRBV20-1	TRBJ2-2	TGCAGTGCTACCGGGACAAAGAACACCGGGGAGCTGTTTTTT	CSATGTKNTGELFF
.	.	TRBV7-9	TRBJ1-1	TGTGCCAGCAGCTGGGTGGTGGGGATGAACACTGAAGCTTTCTTT	CASSWVVGMNTEAFF
few	TRBD1	TRBV7-9	TRBJ1-1	TGTGCCAGCAGCCAGAAGACAGGGGTGAACACTGAAGCTTTCTTT	CASSQKTGVNTEAFF
.	TRBD2	TRBV12-3/TRBV12-4	TRBJ2-2	TGTGCCAGCAGTCAACGCCGGGTGGCGGGGGGCCGACTAATCACCGGGGAGCTGTTTTTT	CASSQRRVAGGRLITGELFF
few	.	TRBV7-2	TRBJ2-3	TGTGCCAGCAGCTTATGGCTGGGGACCTCATCGGATACGCAGTATTTT	CASSLWLGTSSDTQYF
many	TRBD1	TRBV5-1	TRBJ2-5	TGCGCCAGCAGCACCGGACAGGGGGCAAGAGAGACCCAGTACTTC	CASSTGQGARETQYF
many	.	TRBV5-1	TRBJ2-7	TGCGCCAGCAGTCCGGGACACAATTACGAGCAGTACTTC	CASSPGHNYEQYF
.	TRBD2	TRBV7-9	TRBJ2-5	TGTGCCAGCAGCACCCGACTAGCGAGAAAAGAGACCCAGTACTTC	CASSTRLARKETQYF
.	.	TRBV5-1	TRBJ2-7	TGCGCCAGCAGCTTATCCGGACCCCGCGACGAGCAGTACTTC	CASSLSGPRDEQYF
.	.	TRBV7-2	TRBJ1-2	TGTGCCAGCAGCTTAAGGATCCAACCGAGCTATGGCTACACCTTC	CASSLRIQPSYGYTF
.	TRBD2	TRBV12-3/TRBV12-4	TRBJ2-2	TGTGCCAGCAGTCCTAGCGGGAGGTACACCGGGGAGCTGTTTTTT	CASSPSGRYTGELFF
.	.	TRBV6-5	TRBJ2-7	TGTGCCAGCAGTTACTCGATGGTCGGGGTCACCTACGAGCAGTACTTC	CASSYSMVGVTYEQYF
few	.	TRBV9	TRBJ1-2	TGTGCCAGCAGCGTATCCAGGGCGGGGAATGGCTACACCTTC	CASSVSRAGNGYTF
.	TRBD2	TRBV10-3	TRBJ2-7	TGTGCCATCAGCCTAGCGGGAGCTAACTCCTACGAGCAGTACTTC	CAISLAGANSYEQYF
.	TRBD2	TRBV6-2/TRBV6-3	TRBJ2-1	TGTGCCAGCAGTCAAGGGACTAGCGTCAATGAGCAGTTCTTC	CASSQGTSVNEQFF
many	.	TRBV15	TRBJ2-7	TGTGCCACCAGCGGACTACCCGGCCAGACGACCTACGAGCAGTACTTC	CATSGLPGQTTYEQYF
.	.	TRBV15	TRBJ1-1	TGTGCCACCAGCAAAGTAGAGGGTGAAGCTTTCTTT	CATSKVEGEAFF
.	.	TRBV29-1	TRBJ1-2	TGCAGCGTTGAAGATCGTGTTTCTGATAACTATGGCTACACCTTC	CSVEDRVSDNYGYTF
few	.	TRBV7-2	TRBJ2-7	TGTGCCAGCAGCTTAGTGTTCGGGGCTTACTCGGCCTACGAGCAGTACTTC	CASSLVFGAYSAYEQYF
.	TRBD1	TRBV7-9	TRBJ2-2	TGTGCCAGCAGCTCACTCGCGGGCAGGGGGCCCACCGGGGAGCTGTTTTTT	CASSSLAGRGPTGELFF
.	.	TRBV3-1	TRBJ1-1	TGTGCCAGCAGCCAAGATGACAGGACCCTCTTCGCCACTGAAGCTTTCTTT	CASSQDDRTLFATEAFF
few	.	TRBV4-3	TRBJ1-5	TGCGCCAGCAGCCAAGACTTTAGCAATCAGCCCCAGCATTTT	CASSQDFSNQPQHF
.	.	TRBV25-1	TRBJ2-5	TGTGCCAGCAGCTCCGTATTGATTTTGCGGGGGCGGGAGACCCAGTACTTC	CASSSVLILRGRETQYF
.	.	TRBV10-3	TRBJ1-5	TGTGCCGTCAGTGAGCCTGGGGGCCAGCCCCAGCATTTT	CAVSEPGGQPQHF
.	.	TRBV9	TRBJ2-3	TGTGCCAGCAGCGTAGAGGGACCAGTTAACGGAGTTACGCAGTATTTT	CASSVEGPVNGVTQYF